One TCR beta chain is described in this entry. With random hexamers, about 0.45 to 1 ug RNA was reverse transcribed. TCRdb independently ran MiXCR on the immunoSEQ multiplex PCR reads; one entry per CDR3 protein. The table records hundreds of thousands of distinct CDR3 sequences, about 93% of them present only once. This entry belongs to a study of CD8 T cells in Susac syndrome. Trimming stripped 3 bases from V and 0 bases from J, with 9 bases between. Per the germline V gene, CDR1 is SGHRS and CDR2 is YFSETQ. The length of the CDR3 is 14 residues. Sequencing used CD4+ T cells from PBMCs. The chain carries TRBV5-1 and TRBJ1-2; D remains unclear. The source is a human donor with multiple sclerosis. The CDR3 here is CASSWEVSNYGYTF. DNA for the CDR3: TGCGCCAGCAGCTGGGAGGTATCTAACTATGGCTACACCTTC.